This T cell receptor (beta chain) came from a study of blood T cell repertoires in COVID-19. The CDR3 loop spans 14 amino acids. With 5 bases removed from V and 8 bases from J, the gap between germline ends came to 15 bases. Germline V gene data show CDR1 as SGHAT and CDR2 as FQNNGV. The table came from immunoSEQ multiplex PCR; TCRdb's copy has only in-frame clones and leaves some out. The sample lists around 97,000 clones; about 90% were seen once. Input material: peripheral blood. The chain recombines TRBV11-2 with TRBJ1-4; D not certain. The origin of this receptor is a human donor in a cohort sampled during active COVID-19. DNA of the CDR3: TGTGCCAGCAGCCCCCCCAACATCCGAGAAAAACTGTTTTTT. This gives the protein CASSPPNIREKLFF.